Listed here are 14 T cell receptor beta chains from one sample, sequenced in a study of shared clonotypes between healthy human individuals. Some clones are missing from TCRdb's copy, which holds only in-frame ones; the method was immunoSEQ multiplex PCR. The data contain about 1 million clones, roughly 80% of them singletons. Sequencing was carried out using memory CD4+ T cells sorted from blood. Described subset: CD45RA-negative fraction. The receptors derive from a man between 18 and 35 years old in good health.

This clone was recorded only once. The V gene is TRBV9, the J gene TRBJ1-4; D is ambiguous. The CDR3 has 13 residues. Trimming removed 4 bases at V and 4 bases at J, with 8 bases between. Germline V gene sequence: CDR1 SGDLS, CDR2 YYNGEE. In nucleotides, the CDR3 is TGTGCCAGCAGCCGGACGATTAATGAAAAACTGTTTTTT. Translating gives CASSRTINEKLFF.

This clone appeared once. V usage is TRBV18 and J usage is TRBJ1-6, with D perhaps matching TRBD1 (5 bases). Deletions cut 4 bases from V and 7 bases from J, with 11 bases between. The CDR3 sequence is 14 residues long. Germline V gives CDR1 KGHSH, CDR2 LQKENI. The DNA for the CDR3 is TGTGCCAGCTCACTAGGGGCGGAGAATTCACCCCTCCACTTT. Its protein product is CASSLGAENSPLHF.

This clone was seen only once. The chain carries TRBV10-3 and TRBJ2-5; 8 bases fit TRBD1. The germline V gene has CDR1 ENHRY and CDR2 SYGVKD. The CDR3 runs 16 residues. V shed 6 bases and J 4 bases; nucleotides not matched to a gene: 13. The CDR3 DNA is TGTGCCATCAGCGATTCTCTGCCGGGGACAGGAGAGACCCAGTACTTC. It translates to CAISDSLPGTGETQYF.

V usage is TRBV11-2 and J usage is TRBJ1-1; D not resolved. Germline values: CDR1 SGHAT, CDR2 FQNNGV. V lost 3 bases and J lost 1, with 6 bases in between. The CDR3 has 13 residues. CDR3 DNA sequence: TGTGCCAGCAGCTTCGACACGAACACTGAAGCTTTCTTT. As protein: CASSFDTNTEAFF.

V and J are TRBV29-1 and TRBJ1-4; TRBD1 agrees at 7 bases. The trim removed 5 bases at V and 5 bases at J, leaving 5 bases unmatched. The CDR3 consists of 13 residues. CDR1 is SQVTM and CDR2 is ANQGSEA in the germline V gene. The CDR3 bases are TGCAGCGTTACAGGGGATTTAAATGAAAAACTGTTTTTT. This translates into CSVTGDLNEKLFF.

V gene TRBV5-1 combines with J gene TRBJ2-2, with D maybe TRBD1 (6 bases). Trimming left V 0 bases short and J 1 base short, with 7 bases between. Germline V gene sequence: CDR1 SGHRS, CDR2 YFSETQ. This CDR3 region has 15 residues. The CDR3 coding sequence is TGCGCCAGCAGCTTGGAGGGGGAGAACACCGGGGAGCTGTTTTTT. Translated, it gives CASSLEGENTGELFF.

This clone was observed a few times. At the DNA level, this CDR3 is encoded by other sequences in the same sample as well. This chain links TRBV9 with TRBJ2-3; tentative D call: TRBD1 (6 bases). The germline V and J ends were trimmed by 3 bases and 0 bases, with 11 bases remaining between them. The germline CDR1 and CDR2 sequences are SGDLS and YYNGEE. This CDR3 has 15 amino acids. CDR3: CASSAGTTSTDTQYF. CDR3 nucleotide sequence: TGTGCCAGCAGCGCGGGGACAACTAGCACAGATACGCAGTATTTT. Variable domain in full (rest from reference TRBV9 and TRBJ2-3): DSGVTQTPKHLITATGQRVTLRCSPRSGDLSVYWYQQSLDQGLQFLIQYYNGEERAKGNILERFSAQQFPDLHSELNLSSLELGDSALYFCASSAGTTSTDTQYFGPGTRLTVL.

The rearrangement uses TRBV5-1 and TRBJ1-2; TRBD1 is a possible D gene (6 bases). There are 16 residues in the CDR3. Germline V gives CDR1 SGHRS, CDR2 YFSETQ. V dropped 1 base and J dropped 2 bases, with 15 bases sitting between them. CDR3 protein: CASSLSPQGRNYGYTF. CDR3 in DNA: TGCGCCAGCAGCTTGTCTCCTCAGGGGAGAAACTATGGCTACACCTTC.

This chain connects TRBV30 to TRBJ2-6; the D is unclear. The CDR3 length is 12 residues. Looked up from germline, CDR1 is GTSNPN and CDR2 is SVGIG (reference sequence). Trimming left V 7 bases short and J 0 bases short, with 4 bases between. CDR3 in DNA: TGTGCCTCAAACTCTGGGGCCAACGTCCTGACTTTC. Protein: CASNSGANVLTF.

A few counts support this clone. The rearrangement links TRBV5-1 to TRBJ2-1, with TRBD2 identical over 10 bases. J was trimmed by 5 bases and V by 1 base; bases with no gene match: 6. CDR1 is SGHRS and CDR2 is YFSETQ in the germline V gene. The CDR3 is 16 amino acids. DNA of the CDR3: TGCGCCAGCAGCTTGACTCTAGCGGGAGTAGACAATGAGCAGTTCTTC. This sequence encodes CASSLTLAGVDNEQFF.

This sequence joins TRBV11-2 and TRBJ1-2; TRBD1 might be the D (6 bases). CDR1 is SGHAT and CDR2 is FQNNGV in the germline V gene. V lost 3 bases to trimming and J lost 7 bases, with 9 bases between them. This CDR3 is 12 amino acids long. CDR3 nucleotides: TGTGCCAGCAGCTTGCCCAGGGGTGGCTACACCTTC. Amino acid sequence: CASSLPRGGYTF.

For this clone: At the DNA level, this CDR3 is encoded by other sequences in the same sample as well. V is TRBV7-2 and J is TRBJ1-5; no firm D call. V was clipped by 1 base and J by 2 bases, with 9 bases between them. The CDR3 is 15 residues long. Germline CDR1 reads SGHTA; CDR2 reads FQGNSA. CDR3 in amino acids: CASSLVGQGNQPQHF. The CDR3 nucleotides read TGTGCCAGCAGCTTAGTAGGGCAGGGCAATCAGCCCCAGCATTTT.

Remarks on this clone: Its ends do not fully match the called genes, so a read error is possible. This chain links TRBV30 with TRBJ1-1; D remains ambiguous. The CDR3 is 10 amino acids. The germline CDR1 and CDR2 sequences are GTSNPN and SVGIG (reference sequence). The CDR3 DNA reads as TGTGCCTGGGGGCAGCTTGACGGATATTTT. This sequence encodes CAWGQLDGYF.

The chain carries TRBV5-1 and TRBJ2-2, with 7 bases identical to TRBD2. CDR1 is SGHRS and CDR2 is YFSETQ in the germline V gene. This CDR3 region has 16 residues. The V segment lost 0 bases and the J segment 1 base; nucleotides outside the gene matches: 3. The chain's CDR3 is CASSLAASGNTGELFF. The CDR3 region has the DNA TGCGCCAGCAGCTTGGCCGCTAGCGGGAACACCGGGGAGCTGTTTTTT.